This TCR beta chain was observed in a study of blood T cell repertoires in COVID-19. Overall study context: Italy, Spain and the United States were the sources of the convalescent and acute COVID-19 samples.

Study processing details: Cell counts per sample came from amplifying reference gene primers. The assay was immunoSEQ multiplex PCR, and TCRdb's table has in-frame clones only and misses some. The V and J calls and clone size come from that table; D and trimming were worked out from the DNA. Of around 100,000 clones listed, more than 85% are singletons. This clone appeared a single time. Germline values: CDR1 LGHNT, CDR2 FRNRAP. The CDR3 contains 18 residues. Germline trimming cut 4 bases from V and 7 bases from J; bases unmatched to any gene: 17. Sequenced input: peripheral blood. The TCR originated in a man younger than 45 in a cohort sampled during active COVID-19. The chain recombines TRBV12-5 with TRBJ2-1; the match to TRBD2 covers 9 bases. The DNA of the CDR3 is TGTGCTAGTGGTTCCTTCCCCAGTCAGCGGGGGGCGGGGAATGAGCAGTTCTTC. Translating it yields CASGSFPSQRGAGNEQFF.